This T cell receptor beta chain was sequenced for a study of blood T cell repertoires in COVID-19. One Seattle source followed patients from active infection through their disease course. In this sample, this clone turned up once. Original processing notes: Amplification from reference gene primers served as the basis for estimated nucleated cell counts. The table came from immunoSEQ multiplex PCR; TCRdb's copy has only in-frame clones and leaves some out. V and J calls and clone size are copied from that table; D and trimming were computed from the DNA. Of about 240,000 clones listed, around 86% are singletons. The sample was peripheral blood. The sequence came from a woman aged 50 to 60 with COVID-19, enrolled during active disease.

The DNA for the CDR3 is TGTGCCAGCACGCGACAGGGGGCGGATGGCTACACCTTC. As protein: CASTRQGADGYTF. The chain has TRBV12-3 or TRBV12-4 and TRBJ1-2, with 10 bases aligning to TRBD1. This CDR3 contains 13 residues. After removal of 7 bases from V and 6 bases from J, the junction contained 5 bases not matched to a gene.